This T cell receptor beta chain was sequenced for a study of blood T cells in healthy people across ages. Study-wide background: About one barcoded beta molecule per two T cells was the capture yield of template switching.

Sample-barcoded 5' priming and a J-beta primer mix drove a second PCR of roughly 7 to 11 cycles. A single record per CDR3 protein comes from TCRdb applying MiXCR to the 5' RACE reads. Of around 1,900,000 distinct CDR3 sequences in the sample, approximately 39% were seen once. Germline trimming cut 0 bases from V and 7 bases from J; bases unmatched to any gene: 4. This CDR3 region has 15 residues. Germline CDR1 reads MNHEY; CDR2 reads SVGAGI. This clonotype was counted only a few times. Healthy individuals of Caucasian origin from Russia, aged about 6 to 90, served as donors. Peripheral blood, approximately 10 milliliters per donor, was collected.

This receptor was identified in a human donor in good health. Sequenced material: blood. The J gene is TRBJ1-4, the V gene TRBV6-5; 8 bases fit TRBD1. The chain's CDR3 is CASSYSRTGREKLFF. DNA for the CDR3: TGTGCCAGCAGTTACTCCCGGACAGGGCGTGAAAAACTGTTTTTT.